This is a list of T cell receptor beta chains from one sample in a study of T-cell reconstitution after alpha-beta-depleted transplantation in children. TCRdb reprocessed the PCR reads with MiXCR, giving one entry per CDR3 protein. The sample lists roughly 670,000 distinct CDR3 sequences; around 13% were seen once. Source: PBMCs, taken before TCRalphabeta/CD19-depleted stem cell transplant. Receptors were obtained from a girl under 10 years old with congenital amegakaryocytic thrombocytopenia, due to receive a stem cell transplant. Both conserved end residues are part of each CDR3. A D gene is named only where the DNA matches it firmly. Clone size, where shown, is once, few, many, or a class for clones that have expanded.

CSTSPPTGGDTQYF,TGCAGCACTTCACCACCGACAGGGGGAGATACGCAGTATTTT,TRBV29-1,TRBD1,TRBJ2-3,few
CASSPLNSGPGDTQYF,TGTGCCAGCTCACCTCTGAATAGCGGCCCAGGGGATACGCAGTATTTT,TRBV18,NA,TRBJ2-3,few
CASSSNPLPTEQFF,TGTGCCAGCAGCTCCAACCCCCTCCCTACTGAGCAGTTCTTC,TRBV7-6,NA,TRBJ2-1,NA
CASSRTSGSPEQFF,TGTGCCAGCAGCCGGACTAGCGGGAGCCCTGAGCAGTTCTTC,TRBV9,TRBD2,TRBJ2-1,many
CASSLDVVSGELFF,TGCGCCAGCAGCTTGGACGTAGTGTCCGGGGAGCTGTTTTTT,TRBV5-1,NA,TRBJ2-2,many
CARSSGMLAFTDTQYF,TGCGCCAGAAGCTCAGGGATGTTGGCCTTCACAGATACGCAGTATTTT,TRBV5-1,NA,TRBJ2-3,NA
CASSSRPRGVLTYGYTF,TGTGCCAGCAGCTCCAGACCCCGCGGGGTATTAACGTATGGCTACACCTTC,TRBV7-2,NA,TRBJ1-2,many
CSVTHRLYQETQYF,TGCAGCGTCACACATCGACTGTACCAAGAGACCCAGTACTTC,TRBV29-1,NA,TRBJ2-5,NA
CASSLGWVDNEQFF,TGCGCCAGCAGCTTGGGTTGGGTGGACAATGAGCAGTTCTTC,TRBV5-1,NA,TRBJ2-1,many
CSVIGRGTENEQFF,TGCAGCGTGATAGGCAGGGGGACGGAGAATGAGCAGTTCTTC,TRBV29-1,TRBD1,TRBJ2-1,NA
CSVAPQGRAFF,TGCAGCGTTGCCCCACAGGGTCGAGCTTTCTTT,TRBV29-1,NA,TRBJ1-1,many